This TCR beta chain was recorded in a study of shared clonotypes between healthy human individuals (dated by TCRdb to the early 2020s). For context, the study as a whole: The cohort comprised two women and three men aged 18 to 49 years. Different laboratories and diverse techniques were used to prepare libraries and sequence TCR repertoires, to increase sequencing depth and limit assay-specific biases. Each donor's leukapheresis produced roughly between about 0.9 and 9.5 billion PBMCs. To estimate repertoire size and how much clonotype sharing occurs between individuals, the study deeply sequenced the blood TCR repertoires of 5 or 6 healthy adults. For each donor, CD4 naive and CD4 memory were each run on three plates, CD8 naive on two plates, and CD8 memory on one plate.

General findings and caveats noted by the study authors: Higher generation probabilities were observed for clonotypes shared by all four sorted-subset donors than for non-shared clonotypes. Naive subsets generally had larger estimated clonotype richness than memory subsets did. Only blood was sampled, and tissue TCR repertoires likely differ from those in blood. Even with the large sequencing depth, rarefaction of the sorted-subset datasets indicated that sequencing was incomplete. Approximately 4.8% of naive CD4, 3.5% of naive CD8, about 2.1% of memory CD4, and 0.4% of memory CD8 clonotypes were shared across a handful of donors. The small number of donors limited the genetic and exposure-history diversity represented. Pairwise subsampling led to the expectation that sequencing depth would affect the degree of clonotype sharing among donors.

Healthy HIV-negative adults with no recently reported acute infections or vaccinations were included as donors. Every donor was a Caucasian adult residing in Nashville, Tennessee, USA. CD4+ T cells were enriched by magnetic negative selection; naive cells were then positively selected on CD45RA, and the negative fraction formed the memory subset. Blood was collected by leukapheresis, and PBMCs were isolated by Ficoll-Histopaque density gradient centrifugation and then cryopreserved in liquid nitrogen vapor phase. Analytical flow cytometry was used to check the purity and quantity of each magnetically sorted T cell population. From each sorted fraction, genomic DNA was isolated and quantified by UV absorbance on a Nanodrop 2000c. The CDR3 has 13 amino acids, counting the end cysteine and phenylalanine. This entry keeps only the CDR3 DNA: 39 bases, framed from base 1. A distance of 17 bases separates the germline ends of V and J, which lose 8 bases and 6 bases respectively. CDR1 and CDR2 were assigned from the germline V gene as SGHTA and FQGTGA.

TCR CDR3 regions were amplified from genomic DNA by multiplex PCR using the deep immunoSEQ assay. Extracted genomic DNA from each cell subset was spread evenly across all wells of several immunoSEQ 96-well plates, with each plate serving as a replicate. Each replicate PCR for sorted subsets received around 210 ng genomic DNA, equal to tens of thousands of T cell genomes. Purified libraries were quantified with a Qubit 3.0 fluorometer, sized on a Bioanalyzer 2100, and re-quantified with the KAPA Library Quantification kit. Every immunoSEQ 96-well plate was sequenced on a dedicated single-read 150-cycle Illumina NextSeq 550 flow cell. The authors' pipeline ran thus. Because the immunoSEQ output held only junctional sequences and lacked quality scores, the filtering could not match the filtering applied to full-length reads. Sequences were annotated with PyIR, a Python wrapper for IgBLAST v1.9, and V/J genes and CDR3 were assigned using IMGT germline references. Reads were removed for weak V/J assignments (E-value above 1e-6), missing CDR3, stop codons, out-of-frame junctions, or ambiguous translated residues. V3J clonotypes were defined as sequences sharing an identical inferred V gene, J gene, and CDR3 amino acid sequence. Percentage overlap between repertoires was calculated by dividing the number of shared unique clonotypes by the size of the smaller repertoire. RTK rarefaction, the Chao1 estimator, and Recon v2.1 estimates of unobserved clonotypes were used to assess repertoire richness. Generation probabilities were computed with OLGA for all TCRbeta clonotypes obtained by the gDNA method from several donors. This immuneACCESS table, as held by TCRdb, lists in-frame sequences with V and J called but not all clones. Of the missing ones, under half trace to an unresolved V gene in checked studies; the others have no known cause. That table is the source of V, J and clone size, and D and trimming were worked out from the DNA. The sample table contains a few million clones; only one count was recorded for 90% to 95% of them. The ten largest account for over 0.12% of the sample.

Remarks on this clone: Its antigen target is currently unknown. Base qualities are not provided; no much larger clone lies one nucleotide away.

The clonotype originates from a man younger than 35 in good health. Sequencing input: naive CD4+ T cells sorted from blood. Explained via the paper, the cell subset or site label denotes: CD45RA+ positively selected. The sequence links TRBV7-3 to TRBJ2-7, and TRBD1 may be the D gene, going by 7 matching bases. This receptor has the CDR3 CASGVRQGGEQYF. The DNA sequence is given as TGTGCCAGCGGGGTCAGACAGGGAGGCGAGCAGTACTTC.